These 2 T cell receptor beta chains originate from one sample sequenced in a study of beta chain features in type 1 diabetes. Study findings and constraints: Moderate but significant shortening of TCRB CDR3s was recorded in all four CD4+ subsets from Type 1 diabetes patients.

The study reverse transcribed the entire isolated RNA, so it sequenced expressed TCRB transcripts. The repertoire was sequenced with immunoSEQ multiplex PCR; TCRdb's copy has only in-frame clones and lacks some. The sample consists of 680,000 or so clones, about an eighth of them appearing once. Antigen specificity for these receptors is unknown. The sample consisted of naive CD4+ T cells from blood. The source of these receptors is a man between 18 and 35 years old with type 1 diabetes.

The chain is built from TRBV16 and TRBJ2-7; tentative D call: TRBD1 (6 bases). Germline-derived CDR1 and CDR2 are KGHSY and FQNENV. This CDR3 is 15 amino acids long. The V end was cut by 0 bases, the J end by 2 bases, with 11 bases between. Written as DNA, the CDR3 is TGTGCCAGCAGCCAATCGAGGGACATTGCCTACGAGCAGTACTTC. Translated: CASSQSRDIAYEQYF. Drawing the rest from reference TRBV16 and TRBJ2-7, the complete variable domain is GEEVAQTPKHLVRGEGQKAKLYCAPIKGHSYVFWYQQVLKNEFKFLISFQNENVFDETGMPKERFSAKCLPNSPCSLEIQATKLEDSAVYFCASSQSRDIAYEQYFGPGTRLTVT.

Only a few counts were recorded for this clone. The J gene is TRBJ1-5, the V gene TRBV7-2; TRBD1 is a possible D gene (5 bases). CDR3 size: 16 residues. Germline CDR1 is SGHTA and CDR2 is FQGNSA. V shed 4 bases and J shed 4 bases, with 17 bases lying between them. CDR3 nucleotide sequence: TGTGCCAGCAGCTCCGGGGGAAGCTTAGCAAATCAGCCCCAGCATTTT. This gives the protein CASSSGGSLANQPQHF.